The clone carrying this T cell receptor (beta chain) was seen more than once but under ten times. Its antigen is undetermined. The data were taken from a study of CD8+ T cells in alopecia areata. Study results and limitations: Treatment with tofacitinib significantly lowered scalp clonality and reduced expanded CD8+ clones among the top 100. More clonal than normal scalp was lesional scalp, particularly alopecia totalis/universalis.

Trimming shortened V by 3 bases and J by 3 bases, and 10 bases separated the two germline ends. Germline loops: CDR1 SGDLS, CDR2 YYNGEE. The CDR3 covers 13 residues. cDNA prepared by RNA extraction and subsequent reverse transcription served as the template for sequencing. Profiled with immunoSEQ multiplex PCR; TCRdb holds only in-frame clones, not every one. The table records 85,000 to 110,000 clones, just over 85% of them present only once. Treatment defined: oral pan-JAK inhibitor, 5-10 mg twice daily. Obtained from alopecia areata patients were lesional scalp punch biopsies along with peripheral blood.

The gene calls are TRBV9 and TRBJ2-7; D is uncertain. The TCR sequence derives from a human donor with alopecia areata. The sequencing here drew on CD8+ T cells sorted from blood, taken at approximately week 31, from a patient treated with tofacitinib. The CDR3 protein is CASSETDSYEQYF. The DNA of the CDR3 is TGTGCCAGCAGCGAGACGGATAGCTACGAGCAGTACTTC.